This TCR beta chain was found in a study of tumor-infiltrating lymphocytes in localized non-small cell lung cancer. Profiling relied on immunoSEQ multiplex PCR, and the TCRdb table lists in-frame clones only, not all of them. The sample records about 3,100 clones, about 69% being singletons. Between the trimmed V and J ends, which lost 9 bases and 1 base, there was a span of 25 bases. The CDR3 has 17 amino acids. Germline lookup yields CDR1 LNHDA and CDR2 SQIVND (reference sequence). Sequencing used uninvolved lung tissue not adjacent to the tumor. This receptor was obtained from a human donor with non-small cell lung cancer. The genes are TRBV19 and TRBJ2-7, with D perhaps matching TRBD1 (6 bases). The CDR3 spells CASTTSTGQRPSYEQYF. As DNA, the CDR3 is TGTGCCAGCACGACCTCCACCGGACAGAGACCTTCCTACGAGCAGTACTTC.